This T cell receptor (beta chain) was retrieved from a study of blood T cell repertoires in COVID-19. The CDR3 extends over 12 amino acids. Looked up from germline, CDR1 is MGHRA and CDR2 is YSYEKL. Trimming removed 0 bases from V and 11 bases from J, with 11 bases in between. Some clones are missing from TCRdb's copy, which holds only in-frame ones; the method was immunoSEQ multiplex PCR. Here the sample spans over 150,000 clones, approximately 81% being singletons. The chain carries TRBV4-1 and TRBJ2-7, with a possible D match to TRBD1 (6 bases). The receptor comes from a man aged 18 to 35 with active or convalescent COVID-19. Sequences were obtained from peripheral blood. DNA for the CDR3: TGCGCCAGCAGCCAAGATGAGGGGACAAAGTACTTC. Its protein product is CASSQDEGTKYF.